The 21 T cell receptor beta chains presented below share a single source sample, sequenced in a study of cytomegalovirus exposure and HLA in healthy donors. Primers included in the PCR were 60 Vbeta and 13 Jbeta primers. The repertoire was sequenced with immunoSEQ multiplex PCR; TCRdb's copy has only in-frame clones and lacks some. Altogether almost 200,000 clones are present, 70% to 85% being singletons, with the ten largest covering around 4.3%. The sequenced sample consisted of PBMCs. The receptors come from a woman in her twenties or thirties in good health and CMV-seropositive.

The V and J genes are TRBV1 and TRBJ2-5; the D call in the table, TRBD1, was not verified against the DNA. TRBV1 corresponds to a pseudogene. The CDR3 totals 15 residues. DNA of the CDR3: TGCACCAGCAGCCAGGGAAGGGGGCGCCAGGAGACCCAGTACTTC. Amino acids: CTSSQGRGRQETQYF.

This clone was recorded only once. CDR3 in DNA: TGTGCCAGCAGCCCCGGACAGGCCTTCTCTAGGTACACTGAAGCTTTCTTT. It translates to CASSPGQAFSRYTEAFF. This chain uses TRBV5-4 with TRBJ1-1; 7 nucleotides line up with TRBD1. Losses at the gene ends were 4 bases for V and 3 bases for J; bases not matched to a gene: 15. CDR1 is SGHNT and CDR2 is YYREEE in the germline V gene (reference sequence). This CDR3 spans 17 amino acids.

This rearrangement joins TRBV5-1 to TRBJ2-7, with 7 nucleotides matching TRBD1. Germline trimming cut 4 bases from V and 4 bases from J; bases unmatched to any gene: 8. This CDR3 region has 14 residues. Germline CDR1 and CDR2: SGHRS and YFSETQ. The CDR3: CASSTTGVWYEQYF. In DNA form, the CDR3 reads TGCGCCAGCAGCACTACAGGGGTATGGTACGAGCAGTACTTC.

The chain has TRBV30 and TRBJ2-7; unclear D gene. The germline V gene encodes CDR1 GTSNPN and CDR2 SVGIG (reference sequence). V was clipped by 0 bases and J by 4 bases, with 7 bases between them. This CDR3 region has 12 residues. The CDR3 DNA is TGTGCCTGGAGTGTGGCGGATTACGAGCAGTACTTC. As protein: CAWSVADYEQYF.

This chain uses TRBV4-1 with TRBJ1-1; 11 bases align to TRBD1. Germline loops: CDR1 MGHRA, CDR2 YSYEKL. V dropped 1 base and J dropped 3; count of bases not matched to a gene: 4. The CDR3 covers 16 residues. The CDR3 sequence: CASSQVQGQGDTEAFF. The CDR3 DNA sequence: TGCGCCAGCAGCCAAGTCCAGGGACAGGGGGACACTGAAGCTTTCTTT.

V is TRBV19 and J is TRBJ1-1, with 9 nucleotides matching TRBD1. The trim removed 10 bases at V and 6 bases at J, leaving 12 bases unmatched. The germline gives CDR1 LNHDA, CDR2 SQIVND (reference sequence). The CDR3 contains 14 residues. In nucleotides, the CDR3 is TGTGCCACGAAACGACAGGGGGGGCCCGCTGAAGCTTTCTTT. Translation: CATKRQGGPAEAFF. The full variable domain, completed using reference TRBV19 and TRBJ1-1, is DGGITQSPKYLFRKEGQNVTLSCEQNLNHDAMYWYRQDPGQGLRLIYYSQIVNDFQKGDIAEGYSVSREKKESFPLTVTSAQKNPTAFYLCATKRQGGPAEAFFGQGTRLTVV.

The CDR3, as DNA: TGTGCCAGCAGCGCCGTCTCAGGGGATTCGGACATTCAGTACTTC. Amino acids: CASSAVSGDSDIQYF. The chain has TRBV9 and TRBJ2-4; D might be TRBD1 (6 bases). The V gene's germline CDR1 is SGDLS and CDR2 YYNGEE. V lost 3 bases, J lost 8 bases, and 18 bases lay in between. This CDR3 has 15 amino acids.

V is TRBV9 and J is TRBJ2-2; D is undetermined. Trimming pared 5 bases from V and 0 bases from J, leaving 8 bases between. Germline V gene sequence: CDR1 SGDLS, CDR2 YYNGEE. This CDR3 comprises 14 residues. The CDR3 DNA follows: TGTGCCAGCAGAACCCAGGCGAACACCGGGGAGCTGTTTTTT. Residues: CASRTQANTGELFF. The full variable domain, completed using reference TRBV9 and TRBJ2-2, is DSGVTQTPKHLITATGQRVTLRCSPRSGDLSVYWYQQSLDQGLQFLIQYYNGEERAKGNILERFSAQQFPDLHSELNLSSLELGDSALYFCASRTQANTGELFFGEGSRLTVL.

This rearrangement joins TRBV5-1 to TRBJ2-1, with D possibly matching TRBD2 (5 bases). The CDR3 extends over 13 amino acids. Germline values: CDR1 SGHRS, CDR2 YFSETQ. The V gene lost 2 bases and the J gene lost 6 bases, with 9 bases spanning the gap. CDR3 bases: TGCGCCAGCAGCTTACGGACTTTCAATGAGCAGTTCTTC. Translated, it gives CASSLRTFNEQFF.

This sequence joins TRBV7-9 and TRBJ2-7, with TRBD1 matching over 7 bases. The J segment lost 0 bases and the V segment lost 1 base, leaving 3 bases of the junction unmatched. The CDR3 contains 15 residues. From germline, CDR1 is SEHNR and CDR2 FQNEAQ (reference sequence). The CDR3 coding sequence is TGTGCCAGCAGCTTAGTGTCAGGGGGCTCCTACGAGCAGTACTTC. It yields the protein CASSLVSGGSYEQYF.

This clone appeared a few times. The gene calls are TRBV7-9 and TRBJ2-7, with D unclear. This CDR3 has 12 residues. CDR1 SEHNR and CDR2 FQNEAQ come from the germline V gene (reference sequence). V was cut by 2 bases and J by 7 bases, with 9 bases left in between. DNA of the CDR3: TGTGCCAGCAGCTTATTCAAGACAGAGCAGTACTTC. It is translated as CASSLFKTEQYF.

V is TRBV6-5 and J is TRBJ2-3, with D uncertain. Trimming left V 6 bases short and J 3 bases short, with 10 bases between. Germline values: CDR1 MNHEY, CDR2 SVGAGI. CDR3 length: 13 residues. The CDR3 region is CASSRSRTDTQYF. CDR3 coding DNA: TGTGCCAGCAGCCGTAGTCGGACAGATACGCAGTATTTT.

This sequence joins TRBV4-3 and TRBJ2-7; possible D gene TRBD1, 5 bases. Germline loops: CDR1 LGHNA, CDR2 YSLEER. This CDR3 contains 14 residues. V shed 0 bases and J shed 6 bases, with 12 bases lying between them. CDR3 in amino acids: CASSQDRDLGEQYF. The CDR3 region has the DNA TGCGCCAGCAGCCAAGACAGGGATTTGGGCGAGCAGTACTTC.

The rearrangement links TRBV14 to TRBJ2-3; TRBD1 aligns across 7 bases. V dropped 0 bases and J dropped 1; count of bases not matched to a gene: 13. Germline V lookup: CDR1 SGHDN, CDR2 FVKESK. This CDR3 is built from 19 residues. The CDR3 spells CASSQEWEQGIFGTDTQYF. DNA for the CDR3: TGTGCCAGCAGCCAAGAGTGGGAACAGGGGATTTTCGGCACAGATACGCAGTATTTT.

This clone was observed a single time. The chain links TRBV11-2 to TRBJ1-5; 8 nucleotides align to TRBD1. Germline CDR1 is SGHAT and CDR2 is FQNNGV. This CDR3 is built from 17 residues. J was trimmed by 1 base and V by 3 bases; bases with no gene match: 8. In DNA form, the CDR3 reads TGTGCCAGCAGCTTCTCTCGATGGGACAGGAGCAATCAGCCCCAGCATTTT. Translation gives CASSFSRWDRSNQPQHF.

The chain uses TRBV5-4 and TRBJ2-7; TRBD1 agrees at 9 bases. The germline CDR1 and CDR2 sequences are SGHNT and YYREEE (reference sequence). This CDR3 is 14 amino acids long. J lost 3 bases, V lost 4 bases, and 5 bases had no gene match. This CDR3 reads CASSGGTGFYEQYF. The CDR3 coding sequence is TGTGCCAGCAGCGGGGGGACAGGGTTCTACGAGCAGTACTTC. Using reference TRBV5-4 and TRBJ2-7 for the parts outside the CDR3, the full variable domain is ETGVTQSPTHLIKTRGQQVTLRCSSQSGHNTVSWYQQALGQGPQFIFQYYREEENGRGNFPPRFSGLQFPNYSSELNVNALELDDSALYLCASSGGTGFYEQYFGPGTRLTVT.

V usage is TRBV7-8 and J usage is TRBJ1-2, with 9 bases fitting TRBD1. CDR1 and CDR2 from the germline V gene are SGHVS and FQNEAQ. J lost 6 bases, V lost 5 bases, and 19 bases had no gene match. The CDR3 is 18 amino acids. CDR3 sequence: CASSPLLGDRATPDGYTF. As DNA, the CDR3 is TGTGCCAGCAGCCCGTTATTGGGGGACAGGGCTACCCCTGATGGCTACACCTTC.

The chain links TRBV5-6 to TRBJ2-4, with D possibly being TRBD2 (5 bases). Trimming took off 1 base at V and 5 bases at J, with 7 bases between the two ends. The CDR3 has 13 amino acids. Germline V gene lookup returns CDR1 SGHDT and CDR2 YYEEEE. This chain's CDR3 is CASSLLRENIQYF. The CDR3 DNA sequence: TGTGCCAGCAGCTTGTTGAGGGAAAACATTCAGTACTTC.

The genes are TRBV18 and TRBJ1-6; no firm D call. V lost 2 bases, J lost 5 bases, and 7 bases lay in between. The CDR3 extends over 14 amino acids. The germline CDR1 and CDR2 sequences are KGHSH and LQKENI. The CDR3 region has the DNA TGTGCCAGCTCACCATCAGGCCATAATTCACCCCTCCACTTT. Translated: CASSPSGHNSPLHF.

The V call is TRBV27, the J call TRBJ1-5; 8 bases are a match to TRBD1. The CDR3 runs 14 residues. V dropped 4 bases and J dropped 6; count of bases not matched to a gene: 5. Germline CDR1 MNHEY, CDR2 SMNVEV (reference sequence). The CDR3, as DNA: TGTGCCAGCAGTTCCCAGGGGGCGAGTCAGCCCCAGCATTTT. As protein: CASSSQGASQPQHF.

J is TRBJ2-2 and V is TRBV2; D call uncertain. This CDR3 contains 14 residues. Trimming pared 7 bases from V and 0 bases from J, leaving 9 bases between. Germline assignment: CDR1 SNHLY and CDR2 FYNNEI. This CDR3 is CASNEQTNTGELFF. Written as DNA, the CDR3 is TGTGCCAGCAACGAACAAACGAACACCGGGGAGCTGTTTTTT.